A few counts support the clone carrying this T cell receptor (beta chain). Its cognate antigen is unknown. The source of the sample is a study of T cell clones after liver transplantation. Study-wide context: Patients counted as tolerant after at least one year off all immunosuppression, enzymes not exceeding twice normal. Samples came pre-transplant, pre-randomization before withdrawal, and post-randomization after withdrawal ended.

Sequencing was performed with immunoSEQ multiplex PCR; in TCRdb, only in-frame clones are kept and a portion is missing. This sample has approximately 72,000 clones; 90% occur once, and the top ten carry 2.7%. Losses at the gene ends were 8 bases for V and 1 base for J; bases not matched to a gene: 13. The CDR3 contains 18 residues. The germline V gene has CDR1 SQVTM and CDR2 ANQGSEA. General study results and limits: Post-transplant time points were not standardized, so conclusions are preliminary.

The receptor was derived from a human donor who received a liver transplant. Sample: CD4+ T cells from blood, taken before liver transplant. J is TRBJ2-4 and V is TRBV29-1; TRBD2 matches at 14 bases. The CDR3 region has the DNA TGCAGCCCGCGACTAGCGGGAGGGCCCGGTGATGCCAAAAACATTCAGTACTTC. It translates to CSPRLAGGPGDAKNIQYF. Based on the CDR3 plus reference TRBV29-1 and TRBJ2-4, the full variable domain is SAVISQKPSRDICQRGTSLTIQCQVDSQVTMMFWYRQQPGQSLTLIATANQGSEATYESGFVIDKFPISRPNLTFSTLTVSNMSPEDSSIYLCSPRLAGGPGDAKNIQYFGAGTRLSVL.